Listed here is a single T cell receptor (beta chain). What it binds is not known. The sample belongs to a study of T cell responses to AZD1222 COVID-19 vaccine. Study details: It was second doses at about 4 or about 12 weeks that were pooled. Regarding the study as a whole: Two AZD1222 administrations were followed by greater Spike-specific TCR breadth and depth. After the peak T cell response, and only then, were repertoires sampled. Just a handful of AZD1222 recipients tested seropositive at baseline.

V shed 0 bases, J shed 5 bases, and the junction held 3 bases outside the gene matches. The CDR3 extends over 14 amino acids. Germline V lookup: CDR1 SGHRS, CDR2 YFSETQ. Data came from immunoSEQ multiplex PCR; TCRdb stores just in-frame clones and leaves some out. The table shows 96,000 or so clones, with 85% to 90% occurring only once. The chain is built from TRBV5-1 and TRBJ2-7; 9 bases fit TRBD1. The clonotype originates from an adult in good health. This specimen consisted of peripheral blood, obtained on day 0 of AZD1222 vaccination. The CDR3 DNA follows: TGCGCCAGCAGCTTGGGGACAGGGGACCACGAGCAGTACTTC. Its translation: CASSLGTGDHEQYF.